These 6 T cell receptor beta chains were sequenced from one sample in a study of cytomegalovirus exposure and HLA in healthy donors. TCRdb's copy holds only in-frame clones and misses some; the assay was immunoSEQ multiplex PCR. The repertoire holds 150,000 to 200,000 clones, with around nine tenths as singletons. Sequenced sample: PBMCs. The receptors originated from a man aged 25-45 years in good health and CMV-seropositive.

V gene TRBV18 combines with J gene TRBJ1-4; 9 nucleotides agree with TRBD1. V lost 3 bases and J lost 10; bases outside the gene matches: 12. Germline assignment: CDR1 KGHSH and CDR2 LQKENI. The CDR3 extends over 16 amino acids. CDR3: CASSPSDPGQGIKLFF. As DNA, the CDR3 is TGTGCCAGCTCACCGAGCGACCCGGGACAGGGTATAAAACTGTTTTTT.

CDR3 nucleotide sequence: TGCGCCAGCTCCCTGGGGGGGGGCAGGTCCCGCACAGATACGCAGTATTTT. It codes for CASSLGGGRSRTDTQYF. The rearrangement uses TRBV4-3 and TRBJ2-3; a possible D gene is TRBD2 (7 bases). V was pared by 8 bases and J by 1 base, with 22 bases between. This CDR3 is built from 17 residues. Germline CDR1 LGHNA, CDR2 YSLEER.

The CDR3 coding sequence is TGTGCCATCAGTGAGTCCAGGGAGACCCAGTACTTC. Its translation is CAISESRETQYF. The chain combines TRBV10-3 with TRBJ2-5, with D unclear. Trimming took off 0 bases at V and 5 bases at J, with 4 bases between the two ends. CDR3 length equals 12 residues. Germline assignment: CDR1 ENHRY and CDR2 SYGVKD.

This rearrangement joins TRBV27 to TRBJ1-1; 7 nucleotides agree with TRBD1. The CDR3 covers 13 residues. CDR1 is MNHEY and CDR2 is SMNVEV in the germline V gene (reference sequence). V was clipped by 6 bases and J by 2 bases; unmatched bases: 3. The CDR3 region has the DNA TGTGCCAGCAGCACAGGGGTTAACACTGAAGCTTTCTTT. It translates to CASSTGVNTEAFF.

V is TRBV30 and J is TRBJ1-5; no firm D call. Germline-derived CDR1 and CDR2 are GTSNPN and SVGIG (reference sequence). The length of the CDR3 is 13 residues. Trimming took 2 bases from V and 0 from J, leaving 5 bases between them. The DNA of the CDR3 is TGTGCCTGGAGTAGTGGTAGCAATCAGCCCCAGCATTTT. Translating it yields CAWSSGSNQPQHF.

The CDR3 region is CASSLLPLGVTDTQYF. In DNA, the CDR3 is TGTGCCAGCAGTTTATTACCCCTGGGGGTCACAGATACGCAGTATTTT. This chain joins TRBV27 and TRBJ2-3; either TRBD1 or TRBD2 may fit D (5 bases each). Germline CDR1 is MNHEY and CDR2 is SMNVEV (reference sequence). V gave up 1 base and J gave up 2 bases, with 13 bases separating them. There are 16 residues in the CDR3.